Below are 8 T cell receptor beta chains sequenced from a single sample in a study of cytomegalovirus exposure and HLA in healthy donors. 13 Jbeta primers and 60 Vbeta primers were used for the PCR. TCRdb's copy holds only in-frame clones and misses some; the assay was immunoSEQ multiplex PCR. The data contain about 180,000 clones, 80% of them singletons. The sequencing sample was made of PBMCs. These receptor sequences come from a man aged 30 to 39 in good health and CMV-seronegative.

This rearrangement joins TRBV2 to TRBJ1-5, with no clear D. Germline lookup yields CDR1 SNHLY and CDR2 FYNNEI. Trimming took off 4 bases at V and 2 bases at J, with 9 bases between the two ends. The CDR3 extends over 14 amino acids. Written as DNA, the CDR3 is TGTGCCAGCAGTGGAGGGATGGGCAATCAGCCCCAGCATTTT. This sequence encodes CASSGGMGNQPQHF.

The rearrangement uses TRBV19 and TRBJ1-6; possible D gene TRBD1, 6 bases. V lost 5 bases and J 6 bases, leaving 8 bases between the germline ends. The length of the CDR3 is 13 residues. CDR1 and CDR2 (germline): LNHDA, SQIVND (reference sequence). The CDR3 is CASSGQLNSPLHF. The CDR3 DNA reads TGTGCCAGTAGTGGACAGCTTAATTCACCCCTCCACTTT. Supplemented by reference TRBV19 and TRBJ1-6, the full variable domain reads DGGITQSPKYLFRKEGQNVTLSCEQNLNHDAMYWYRQDPGQGLRLIYYSQIVNDFQKGDIAEGYSVSREKKESFPLTVTSAQKNPTAFYLCASSGQLNSPLHFGNGTRLTVT.

The rearrangement links TRBV27 to TRBJ2-5, with D perhaps TRBD2 (6 bases). The DNA end lines up better with TRBJ2-7; the J call may be wrong. This CDR3 has 13 residues. The V gene's germline CDR1 is MNHEY and CDR2 SMNVEV (reference sequence). CDR3 nucleotides: TGTGCCAGCGGCCCCCCGGGACTTTACGAGCAGTACTTC. It translates to CASGPPGLYEQYF.

The CDR3 nucleotides are TGCAGCGTTCAAGCGGGGGGAGCAGATACGCAGTATTTT. Translated, it gives CSVQAGGADTQYF. V gene TRBV29-1 combines with J gene TRBJ2-3, with TRBD2 matching over 9 bases. The ends lost 5 bases at V and 4 bases at J; junction bases unmatched: 4. The CDR3 loop spans 13 amino acids. Looked up from germline, CDR1 is SQVTM and CDR2 is ANQGSEA.

The CDR3 DNA sequence: TGTGCCAGCTCACCTTCCGGGACAGAATACGAGCAGTACTTC. Its protein is CASSPSGTEYEQYF. The chain is built from TRBV18 and TRBJ2-7; 7 positions agree with TRBD1. The CDR3 runs 14 residues. With V trimmed by 3 bases and J by 4 bases, 6 bases remained unmatched. From germline, CDR1 is KGHSH and CDR2 LQKENI.

The V gene is TRBV14, the J gene TRBJ1-2, with 9 nucleotides matching TRBD1. The germline gives CDR1 SGHDN, CDR2 FVKESK. This CDR3 spans 15 amino acids. The J segment lost 5 bases and the V segment lost 7 bases, leaving 11 bases of the junction unmatched. CDR3 bases: TGTGCCAGCACCCTTACCGGGACAGGGAGTTATGGCTACACCTTC. As protein: CASTLTGTGSYGYTF.

This rearrangement joins TRBV6-4 to TRBJ2-5, with TRBD1 identical over 8 bases. Germline V gene lookup returns CDR1 MRHNA and CDR2 SNTAGT. Losses at the gene ends were 5 bases for V and 5 bases for J; bases not matched to a gene: 4. This CDR3 has 13 residues. CDR3 sequence: CASSRDRGETQYF. The CDR3 coding sequence is TGTGCCAGCAGTCGCGACAGGGGTGAGACCCAGTACTTC.

Comment on this clone: Relative to the germline gene, one junction end is altered; a read error may explain this. This chain joins TRBV7-9 and TRBJ1-5; D may be TRBD1 (5 bases). The CDR3 runs to 16 residues. In germline, CDR1 is SEHNR, CDR2 FQNEAQ (reference sequence). CDR3 loop: CSSSLWAGRVEQPQHF. The CDR3 DNA sequence: TGTTCCAGCAGCTTATGGGCAGGGAGGGTGGAGCAGCCCCAGCATTTT.